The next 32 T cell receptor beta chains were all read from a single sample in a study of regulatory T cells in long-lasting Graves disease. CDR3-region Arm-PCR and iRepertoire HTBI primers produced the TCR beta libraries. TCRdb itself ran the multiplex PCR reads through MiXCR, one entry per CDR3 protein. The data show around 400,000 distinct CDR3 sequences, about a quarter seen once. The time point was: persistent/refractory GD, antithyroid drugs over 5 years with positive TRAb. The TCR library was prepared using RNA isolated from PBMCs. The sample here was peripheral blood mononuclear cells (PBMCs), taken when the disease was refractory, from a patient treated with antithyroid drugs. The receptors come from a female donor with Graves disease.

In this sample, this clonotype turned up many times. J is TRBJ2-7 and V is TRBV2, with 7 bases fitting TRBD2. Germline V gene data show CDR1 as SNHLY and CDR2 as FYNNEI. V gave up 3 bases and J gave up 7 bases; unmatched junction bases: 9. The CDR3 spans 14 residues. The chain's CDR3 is CASSEDGRPLEQYF. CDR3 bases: TGTGCCAGCAGTGAGGACGGGAGGCCTCTAGAGCAGTACTTC.

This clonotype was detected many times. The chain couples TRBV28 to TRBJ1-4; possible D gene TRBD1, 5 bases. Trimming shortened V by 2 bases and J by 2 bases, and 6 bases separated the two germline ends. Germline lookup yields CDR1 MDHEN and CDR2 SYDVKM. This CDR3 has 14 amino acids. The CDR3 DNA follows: TGTGCCAGCAGTTTAGCAGGGACTAATGAAAAACTGTTTTTT. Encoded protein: CASSLAGTNEKLFF.

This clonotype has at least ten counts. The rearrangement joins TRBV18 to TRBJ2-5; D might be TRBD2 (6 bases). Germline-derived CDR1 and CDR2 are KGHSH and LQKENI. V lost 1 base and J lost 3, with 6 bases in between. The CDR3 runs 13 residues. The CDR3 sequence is CASSPRGEETQYF. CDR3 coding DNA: TGTGCCAGCTCACCACGGGGGGAAGAGACCCAGTACTTC.

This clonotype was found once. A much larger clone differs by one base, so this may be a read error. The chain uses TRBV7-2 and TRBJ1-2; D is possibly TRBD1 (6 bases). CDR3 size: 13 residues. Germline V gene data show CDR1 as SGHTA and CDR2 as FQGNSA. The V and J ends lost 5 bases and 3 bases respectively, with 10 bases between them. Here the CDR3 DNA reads TGTGCCAGCAGCGATCGGACAGACTATGGCTACACCTTC. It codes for CASSDRTDYGYTF. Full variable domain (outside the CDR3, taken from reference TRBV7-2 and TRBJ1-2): GAGVSQSPSNKVTEKGKDVELRCDPISGHTALYWYRQSLGQGLEFLIYFQGNSAPDKSGLPSDRFSAERTGGSVSTLTIQRTQQEDSAVYLCASSDRTDYGYTFGSGTRLTVV.

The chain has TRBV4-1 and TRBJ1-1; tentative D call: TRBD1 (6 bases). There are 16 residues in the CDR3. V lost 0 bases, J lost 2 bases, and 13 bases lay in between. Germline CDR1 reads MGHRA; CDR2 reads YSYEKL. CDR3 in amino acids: CASSQDLRGFNTEAFF. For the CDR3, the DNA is TGCGCCAGCAGCCAAGATCTCAGGGGATTTAACACTGAAGCTTTCTTT.

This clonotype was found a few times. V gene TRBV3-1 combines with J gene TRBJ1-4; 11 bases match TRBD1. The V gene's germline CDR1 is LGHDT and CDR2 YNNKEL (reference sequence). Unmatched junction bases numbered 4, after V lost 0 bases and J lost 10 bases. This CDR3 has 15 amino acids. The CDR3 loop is CASSQEGQGVLKLFF. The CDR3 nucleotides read TGTGCCAGCAGCCAAGAGGGACAGGGGGTATTAAAACTGTTTTTT.

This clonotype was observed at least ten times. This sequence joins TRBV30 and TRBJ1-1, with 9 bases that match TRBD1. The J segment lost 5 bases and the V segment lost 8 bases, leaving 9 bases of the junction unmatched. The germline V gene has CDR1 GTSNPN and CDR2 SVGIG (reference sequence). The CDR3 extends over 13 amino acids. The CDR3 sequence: CARRGTGQTEAFF. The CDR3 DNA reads TGTGCCCGCCGAGGGACAGGGCAGACTGAAGCTTTCTTT.

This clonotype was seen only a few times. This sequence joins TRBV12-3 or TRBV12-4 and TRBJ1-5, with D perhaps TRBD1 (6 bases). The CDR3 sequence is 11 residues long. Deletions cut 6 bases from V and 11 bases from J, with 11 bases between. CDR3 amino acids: CASSQRGAQHF. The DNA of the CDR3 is TGTGCCAGCAGCCAGAGGGGGGCCCAGCATTTT.

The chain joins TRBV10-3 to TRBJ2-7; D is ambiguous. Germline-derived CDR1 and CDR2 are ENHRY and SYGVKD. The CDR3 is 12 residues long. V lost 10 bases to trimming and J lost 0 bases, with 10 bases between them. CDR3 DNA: TGTGCCACTAAGCCCAACTCCTACGAGCAGTACTTC. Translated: CATKPNSYEQYF.

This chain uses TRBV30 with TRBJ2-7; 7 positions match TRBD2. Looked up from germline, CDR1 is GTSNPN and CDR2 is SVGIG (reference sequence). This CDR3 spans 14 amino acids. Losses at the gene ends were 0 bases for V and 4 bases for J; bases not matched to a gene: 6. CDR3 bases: TGTGCCTGGAGTGTTTGGGCGGGAGAGTACGAGCAGTACTTC. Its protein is CAWSVWAGEYEQYF.

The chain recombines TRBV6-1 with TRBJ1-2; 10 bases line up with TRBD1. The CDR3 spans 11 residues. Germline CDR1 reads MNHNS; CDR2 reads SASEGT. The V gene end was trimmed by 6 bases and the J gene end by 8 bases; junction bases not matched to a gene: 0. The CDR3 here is CASRTGGGYTF. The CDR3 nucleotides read TGTGCCAGCAGGACAGGGGGCGGCTACACCTTC.

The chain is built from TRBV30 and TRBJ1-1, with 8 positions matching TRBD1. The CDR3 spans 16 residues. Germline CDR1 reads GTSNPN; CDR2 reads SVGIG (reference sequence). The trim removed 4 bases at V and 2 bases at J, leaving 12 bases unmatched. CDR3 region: CAWKLRGRVLNTEAFF. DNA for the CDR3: TGTGCCTGGAAACTCAGGGGGCGAGTGTTAAACACTGAAGCTTTCTTT.

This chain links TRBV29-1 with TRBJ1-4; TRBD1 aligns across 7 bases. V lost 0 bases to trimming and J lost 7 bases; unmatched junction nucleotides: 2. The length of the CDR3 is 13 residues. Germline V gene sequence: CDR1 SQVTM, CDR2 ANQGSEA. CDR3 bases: TGCAGCGTTGAAGATGACAGGGCTGAAAAACTGTTTTTT. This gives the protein CSVEDDRAEKLFF.

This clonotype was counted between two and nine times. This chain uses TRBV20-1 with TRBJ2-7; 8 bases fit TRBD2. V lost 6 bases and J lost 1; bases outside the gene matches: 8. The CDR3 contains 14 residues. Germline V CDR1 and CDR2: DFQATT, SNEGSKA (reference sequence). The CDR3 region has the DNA TGCAGTGCGAGACCGGGAGGGCCTTCCTACGAGCAGTACTTC. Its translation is CSARPGGPSYEQYF.

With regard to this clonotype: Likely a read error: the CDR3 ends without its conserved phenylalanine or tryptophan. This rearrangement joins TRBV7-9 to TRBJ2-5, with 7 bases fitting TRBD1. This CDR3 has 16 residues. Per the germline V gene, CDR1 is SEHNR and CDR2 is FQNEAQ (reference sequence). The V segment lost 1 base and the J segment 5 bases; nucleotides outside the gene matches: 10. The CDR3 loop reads CASSLEQGLRGETQYS. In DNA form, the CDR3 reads TGTGCCAGCAGCTTAGAACAGGGGTTAAGAGGGGAGACCCAGTACTCC.

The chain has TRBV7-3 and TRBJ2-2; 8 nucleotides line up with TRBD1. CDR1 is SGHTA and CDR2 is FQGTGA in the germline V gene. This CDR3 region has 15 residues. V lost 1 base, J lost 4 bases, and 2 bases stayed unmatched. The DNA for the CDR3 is TGTGCCAGCAGCTTAAACAGGGGGTTCACCGGGGAGCTGTTTTTT. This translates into CASSLNRGFTGELFF.

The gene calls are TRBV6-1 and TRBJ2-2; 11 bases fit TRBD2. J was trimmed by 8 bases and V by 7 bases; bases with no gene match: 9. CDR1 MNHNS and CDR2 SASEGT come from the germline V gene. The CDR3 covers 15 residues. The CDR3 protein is CASTRTSGFKGELFF. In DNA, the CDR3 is TGTGCCAGCACCCGGACTAGCGGGTTTAAAGGGGAGCTGTTTTTT.

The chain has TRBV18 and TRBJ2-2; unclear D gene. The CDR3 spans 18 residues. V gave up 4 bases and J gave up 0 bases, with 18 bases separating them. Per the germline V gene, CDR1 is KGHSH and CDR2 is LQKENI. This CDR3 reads CASSLRAPTSPNTGELFF. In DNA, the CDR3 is TGTGCCAGCTCACTACGGGCCCCGACCTCTCCGAACACCGGGGAGCTGTTTTTT.

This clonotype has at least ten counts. The CDR3 sequence is CSVSSGATLNTEAFF. In nucleotides, the CDR3 is TGCAGCGTCTCAAGCGGGGCTACCCTGAACACTGAAGCTTTCTTT. The rearrangement uses TRBV29-1 and TRBJ1-1, with D tentatively TRBD1 (5 bases). Germline CDR1 reads SQVTM; CDR2 reads ANQGSEA. The CDR3 covers 15 residues. The V end lost 6 bases, the J end lost 0 bases, and 17 bases lay between the germline ends.

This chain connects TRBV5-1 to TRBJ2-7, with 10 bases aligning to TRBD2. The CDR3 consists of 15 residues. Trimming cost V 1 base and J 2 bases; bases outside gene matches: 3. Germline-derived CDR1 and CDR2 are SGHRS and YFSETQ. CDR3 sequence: CASSLTSGKTYEQYF. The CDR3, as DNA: TGCGCCAGCAGCTTGACTAGCGGGAAAACCTACGAGCAGTACTTC.

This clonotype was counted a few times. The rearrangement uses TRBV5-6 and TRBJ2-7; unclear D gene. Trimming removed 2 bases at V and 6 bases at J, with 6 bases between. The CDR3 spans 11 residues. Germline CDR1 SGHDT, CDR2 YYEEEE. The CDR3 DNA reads TGTGCCAGCAGCTTTGCTGGCGAGCAGTACTTC. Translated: CASSFAGEQYF.

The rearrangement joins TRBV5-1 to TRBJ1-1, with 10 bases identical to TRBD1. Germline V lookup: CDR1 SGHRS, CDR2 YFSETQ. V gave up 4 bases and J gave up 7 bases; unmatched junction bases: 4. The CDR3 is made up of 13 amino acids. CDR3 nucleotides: TGCGCCAGCAGCAGGACAGGGGGTGTTGAAGCTTTCTTT. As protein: CASSRTGGVEAFF. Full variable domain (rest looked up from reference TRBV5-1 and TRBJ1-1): KAGVTQTPRYLIKTRGQQVTLSCSPISGHRSVSWYQQTPGQGLQFLFEYFSETQRNKGNFPGRFSGRQFSNSRSEMNVSTLELGDSALYLCASSRTGGVEAFFGQGTRLTVV.

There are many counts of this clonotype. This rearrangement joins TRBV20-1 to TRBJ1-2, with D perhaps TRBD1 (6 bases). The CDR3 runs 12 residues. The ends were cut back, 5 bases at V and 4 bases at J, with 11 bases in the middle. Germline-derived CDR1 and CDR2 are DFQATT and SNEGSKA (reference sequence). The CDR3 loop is CSARTEAYGYTF. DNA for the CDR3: TGCAGTGCTCGGACAGAAGCCTATGGCTACACCTTC.

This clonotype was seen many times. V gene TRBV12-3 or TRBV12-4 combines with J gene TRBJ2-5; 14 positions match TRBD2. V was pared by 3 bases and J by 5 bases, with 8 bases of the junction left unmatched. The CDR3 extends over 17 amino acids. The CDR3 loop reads CASSFRTSGRTVETQYF. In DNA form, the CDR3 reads TGTGCCAGCAGTTTTCGGACTAGCGGGAGGACAGTCGAGACCCAGTACTTC.

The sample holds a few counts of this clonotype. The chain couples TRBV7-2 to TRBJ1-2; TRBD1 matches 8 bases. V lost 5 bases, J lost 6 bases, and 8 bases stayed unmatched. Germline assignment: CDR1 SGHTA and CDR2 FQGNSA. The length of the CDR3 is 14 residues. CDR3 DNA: TGTGCCAGCAGCCCCAGACAGGGGCGGGATGGCTACACCTTC. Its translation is CASSPRQGRDGYTF.

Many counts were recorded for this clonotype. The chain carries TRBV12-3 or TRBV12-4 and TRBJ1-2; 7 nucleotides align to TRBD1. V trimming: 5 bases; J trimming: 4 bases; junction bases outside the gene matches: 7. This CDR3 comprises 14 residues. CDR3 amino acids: CASSPRDRSYGYTF. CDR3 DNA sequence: TGTGCCAGCAGTCCCCGGGACAGAAGCTATGGCTACACCTTC.

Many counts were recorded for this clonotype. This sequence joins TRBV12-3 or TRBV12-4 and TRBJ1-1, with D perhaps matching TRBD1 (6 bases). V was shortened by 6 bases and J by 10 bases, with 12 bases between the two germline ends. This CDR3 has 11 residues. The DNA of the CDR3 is TGTGCCAGCAGCTCAACAGGGTCAGCTTTCTTT. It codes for CASSSTGSAFF.

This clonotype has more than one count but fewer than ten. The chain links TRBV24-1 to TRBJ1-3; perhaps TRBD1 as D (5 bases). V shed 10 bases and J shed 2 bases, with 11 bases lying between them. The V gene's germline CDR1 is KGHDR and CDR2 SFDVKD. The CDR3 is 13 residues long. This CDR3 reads CATAGTTGNTIYF. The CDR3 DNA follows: TGTGCCACTGCCGGGACTACTGGAAACACCATATATTTT.

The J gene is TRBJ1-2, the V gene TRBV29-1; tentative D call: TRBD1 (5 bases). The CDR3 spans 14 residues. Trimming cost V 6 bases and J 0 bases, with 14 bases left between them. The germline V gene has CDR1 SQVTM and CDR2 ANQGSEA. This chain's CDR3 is CSVGVTATNYGYTF. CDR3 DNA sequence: TGCAGCGTAGGCGTGACAGCTACTAACTATGGCTACACCTTC.

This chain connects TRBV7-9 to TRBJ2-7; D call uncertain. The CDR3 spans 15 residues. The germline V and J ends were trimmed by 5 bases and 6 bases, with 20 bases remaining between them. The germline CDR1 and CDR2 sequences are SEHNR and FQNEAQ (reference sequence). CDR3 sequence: CASSRFTNPRSEQYF. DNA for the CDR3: TGTGCCAGCAGCAGATTCACAAACCCCCGGTCCGAGCAGTACTTC.

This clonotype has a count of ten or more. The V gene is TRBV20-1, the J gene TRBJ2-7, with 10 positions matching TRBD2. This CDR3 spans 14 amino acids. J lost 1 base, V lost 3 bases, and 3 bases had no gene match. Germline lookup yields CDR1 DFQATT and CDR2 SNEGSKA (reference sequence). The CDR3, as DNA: TGCAGTGCTAGTCGGGGACTAGCGTCCTACGAGCAGTACTTC. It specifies CSASRGLASYEQYF.

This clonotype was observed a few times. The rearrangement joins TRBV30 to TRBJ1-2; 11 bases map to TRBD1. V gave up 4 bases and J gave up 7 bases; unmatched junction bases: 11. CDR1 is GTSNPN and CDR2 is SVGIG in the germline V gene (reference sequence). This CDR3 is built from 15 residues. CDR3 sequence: CAWNQGTGGFLGYTF. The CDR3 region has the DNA TGTGCCTGGAACCAAGGGACAGGGGGGTTTCTTGGCTACACCTTC. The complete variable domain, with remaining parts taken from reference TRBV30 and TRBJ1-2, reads SQTIHQWPATLVQPVGSPLSLECTVEGTSNPNLYWYRQAAGRGLQLLFYSVGIGQISSEVPQNLSASRPQDRQFILSSKKLLLSDSGFYLCAWNQGTGGFLGYTFGSGTRLTVV.